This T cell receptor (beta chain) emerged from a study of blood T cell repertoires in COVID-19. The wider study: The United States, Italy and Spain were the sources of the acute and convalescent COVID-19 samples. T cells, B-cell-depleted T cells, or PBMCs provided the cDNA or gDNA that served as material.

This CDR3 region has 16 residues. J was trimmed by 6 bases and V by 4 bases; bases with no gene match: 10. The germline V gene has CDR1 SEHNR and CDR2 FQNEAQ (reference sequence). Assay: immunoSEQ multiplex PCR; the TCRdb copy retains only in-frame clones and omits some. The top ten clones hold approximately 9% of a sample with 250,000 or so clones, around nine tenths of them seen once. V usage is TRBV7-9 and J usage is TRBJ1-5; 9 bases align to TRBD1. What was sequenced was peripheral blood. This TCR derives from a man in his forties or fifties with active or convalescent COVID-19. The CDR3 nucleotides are TGTGCCAGCAGCTCGTCACAGGGGGCGCAAGGTCAGCCCCAGCATTTT. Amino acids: CASSSSQGAQGQPQHF.